A selection of T cell receptor beta chains follows, all from one sample in a study of human T cells and chemical hapten exposure. MiXCR was run by TCRdb on the RACE reads, yielding one entry per CDR3 protein. Here the sample spans fewer than 400,000 distinct CDR3 sequences, around 7% being singletons. Sequencing was performed on whole blood, taken in connection with sensitization to the hapten diphenylcyclopropenone (DPC). The receptor set was obtained from a woman in her late teens or twenties with alopecia areata. Some clones in this sample may be carry-over from other donors' samples. Each CDR3 is given with its conserved first and last residue. A D gene is named only where the DNA matches it firmly. Clone size is given for some rows only: seen once, a few or many times, or a class if the clone is expanded.

d_call | j_call | clone_size | v_call | cdr3_length | cdr3_aa | cdr3_nt
NA | TRBJ2-3 | many | TRBV7-2 | 17 | CASSPRLGGPSTDTQYF | TGTGCCAGCAGCCCCCGCCTCGGAGGGCCTAGCACAGATACGCAGTATTTT
NA | TRBJ2-2 | few | TRBV7-9 | 14 | CASSLSYNTGELFF | TGTGCCAGCAGCTTAAGTTATAACACCGGGGAGCTGTTTTTT
NA | TRBJ1-1 | many | TRBV6-5 | 12 | CASSYQGLEAFF | TGTGCCAGCAGTTACCAGGGTTTGGAAGCTTTCTTT
NA | TRBJ1-4 | NA | TRBV19 | 15 | CASSIVPGLNEKLFF | TGTGCCAGTAGTATAGTACCGGGGCTTAATGAAAAACTGTTTTTT
NA | TRBJ1-1 | few | TRBV9 | 13 | CASSARMNTEAFF | TGTGCCAGCAGCGCAAGGATGAACACTGAAGCTTTCTTT
NA | TRBJ2-1 | NA | TRBV4-3 | 16 | CASSQDYGQTYNEQFF | TGCGCCAGCAGCCAAGACTACGGACAGACATACAATGAGCAGTTCTTC
TRBD1 | TRBJ1-2 | NA | TRBV12-3/TRBV12-4 | 14 | CASSLPTGFAGYTF | TGTGCCAGCAGTTTACCGACAGGGTTTGCTGGCTACACCTTC
TRBD1 | TRBJ1-2 | NA | TRBV6-6 | 17 | CASSWSPGQEYNYGYTF | TGTGCCAGCAGTTGGAGCCCGGGACAGGAATATAACTATGGCTACACCTTC
TRBD1 | TRBJ1-5 | NA | TRBV20-1 | 13 | CSARGGGRQPQHF | TGCAGTGCTAGAGGAGGGGGCCGTCAGCCCCAGCATTTT
TRBD1 | TRBJ1-1 | few | TRBV5-1 | 14 | CASSSTGGRPEAFF | TGCGCCAGCAGCTCAACAGGGGGTAGGCCTGAAGCTTTCTTT
TRBD1 | TRBJ1-1 | NA | TRBV6-5 | 14 | CASSRTGGATEAFF | TGTGCCAGCAGTCGGACAGGGGGCGCGACTGAAGCTTTCTTT
TRBD1 | TRBJ1-2 | NA | TRBV4-2 | 15 | CASSSAQGKSYGYTF | TGTGCCAGCAGTTCGGCACAGGGGAAATCCTATGGCTACACCTTC
TRBD2 | TRBJ2-3 | NA | TRBV10-3 | 16 | CAIKIAGSTGTDTQYF | TGTGCCATCAAGATAGCGGGGAGCACGGGCACAGATACGCAGTATTTT
NA | TRBJ1-2 | NA | TRBV4-2 | 17 | CASSQDERSGPDYGYTF | TGTGCCAGCAGCCAAGATGAGAGATCCGGGCCAGACTATGGCTACACCTTC
NA | TRBJ2-7 | NA | TRBV5-4 | 14 | CASSPRGRSYEQYF | TGTGCCAGCAGCCCGCGTGGCAGGAGCTACGAGCAGTACTTC
NA | TRBJ2-3 | many | TRBV18 | 16 | CASSPLGGGGTDTQYF | TGTGCCAGCTCACCCTTGGGAGGTGGAGGCACAGATACGCAGTATTTT
NA | TRBJ1-5 | many | TRBV3-1 | 14 | CASSQPGFKEPQHF | TGTGCCAGCAGCCAACCAGGGTTCAAAGAGCCCCAGCATTTT
TRBD1 | TRBJ1-4 | once | TRBV7-9 | 17 | CASSFPSPGGANEKLFF | TGTGCCAGCAGCTTTCCCTCTCCAGGGGGTGCGAATGAAAAACTGTTTTTT
TRBD1 | TRBJ1-6 | NA | TRBV5-6 | 16 | CASSLDSGQGFSPLHF | TGTGCCAGCAGCTTGGACTCGGGACAGGGTTTTTCACCCCTCCACTTT
NA | TRBJ2-4 | few | TRBV2 | 10 | CASGTNIQYF | TGTGCCAGCGGGACAAACATTCAGTACTTC
NA | TRBJ1-3 | NA | TRBV6-5 | 12 | CASHSSGNTIYF | TGTGCCAGCCACAGCTCTGGAAACACCATATATTTT
TRBD2 | TRBJ2-1 | NA | TRBV10-3 | 17 | CAISPSASGGDYNEQFF | TGTGCCATCAGTCCCTCGGCTAGCGGGGGCGATTACAATGAGCAGTTCTTC
NA | TRBJ1-4 | many | TRBV7-2 | 13 | CASSLERDGKLFF | TGTGCCAGCAGCTTAGAGCGGGACGGAAAACTGTTTTTT
NA | TRBJ2-3 | many | TRBV18 | 15 | CASSPNPSATDTQYF | TGTGCCAGCTCACCAAATCCGTCCGCCACAGATACGCAGTATTTT
NA | TRBJ2-3 | many | TRBV7-8 | 14 | CASSNRPITDTQYF | TGTGCCAGCAGCAACAGGCCTATCACAGATACGCAGTATTTT
NA | TRBJ2-1 | NA | TRBV7-2 | 17 | CASSLAPAGGSYNEQFF | TGTGCCAGCAGCTTAGCCCCCGCAGGGGGGTCCTACAATGAGCAGTTCTTC
NA | TRBJ2-7 | NA | TRBV20-1 | 13 | CSARGEGDHEQYF | TGCAGTGCTAGAGGCGAAGGAGACCACGAGCAGTACTTC
NA | TRBJ1-5 | NA | TRBV10-2 | 13 | CASSAAPNQPQHF | TGCGCCAGCAGTGCCGCGCCCAATCAGCCCCAGCATTTT